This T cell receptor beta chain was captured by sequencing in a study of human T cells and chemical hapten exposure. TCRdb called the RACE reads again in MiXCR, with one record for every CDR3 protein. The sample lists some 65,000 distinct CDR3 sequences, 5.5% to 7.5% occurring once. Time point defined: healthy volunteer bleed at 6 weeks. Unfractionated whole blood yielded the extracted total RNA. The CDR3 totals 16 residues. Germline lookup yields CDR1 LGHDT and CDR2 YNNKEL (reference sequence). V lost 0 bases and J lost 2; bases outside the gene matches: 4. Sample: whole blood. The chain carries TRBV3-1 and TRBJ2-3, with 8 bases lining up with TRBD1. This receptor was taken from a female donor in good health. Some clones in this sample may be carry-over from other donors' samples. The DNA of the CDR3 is TGTGCCAGCAGCCAAGAACGGGGACAGGACACAGATACGCAGTATTTT. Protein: CASSQERGQDTDTQYF.